This T cell receptor beta chain is from a study of cytomegalovirus exposure and HLA in healthy donors. Whole-study context: Earlier findings included nearly 120 million unique TCR beta sequences obtained from 150 million to 200 million T cells. For the approximately 430 genotyped donors, 75% to 90% fell within the Caucasian-associated ancestry cluster. Study outcomes and limitations: Researchers reported in a later analysis that common viral pathogens appeared linked to several top clusters. The study designated around 150 TCR beta chains cytomegalovirus-associated.

About this clone itself: Its antigen remains unidentified.

Researchers ran the PCR with 60 Vbeta and 13 Jbeta primers. Data came from immunoSEQ multiplex PCR; TCRdb stores just in-frame clones and leaves some out. The sample records fewer than 110,000 clones, approximately 74% being singletons. This clonotype was obtained from a woman aged 40 to 50 in good health and CMV-seronegative. The sample consisted of PBMCs.

The CDR3 reads CASSFSDRATNEKLFF. The CDR3 DNA is TGTGCCAGCAGTTTCTCCGACAGAGCAACTAATGAAAAACTGTTTTTT. The gene calls are TRBV28 and TRBJ1-4; possible D gene TRBD1, 5 bases. The CDR3 length is 16 residues. Between the trimmed V and J ends, which lost 3 bases and 0 bases, there was a span of 11 bases. Germline values: CDR1 MDHEN, CDR2 SYDVKM.